A selection of T cell receptor beta chains follows, all from one sample in a study of long-term antiretroviral therapy in people with HIV. Assay used: immunoSEQ multiplex PCR; TCRdb lists only in-frame clones, some missing. The table includes more than 20,000 clones, 85% detected once. The sequences come from unsorted PBMCs, collected 2.3 years after starting antiretroviral therapy. These receptors were collected from a middle-aged man with HIV. The CDR3 runs from the conserved cysteine through the conserved F or W. The order of the fields is CDR3 length, D gene, J gene, V gene, clone size, CDR3 DNA, CDR3 protein. D genes are given only for firm matches. Part of the rows lack a size; the others show once, few, many or a class for expanded clones.

length: 15; D: -; J: TRBJ2-3; V: TRBV7-8; size: -; DNA: TGTGCCAGCAGCTTTGGCGGGATTAGCACAGATACGCAGTATTTT; CDR3: CASSFGGISTDTQYF
length: 13; D: TRBD1; J: TRBJ1-3; V: TRBV19; size: once; DNA: TGTGCCAGTAGTACGACAGGGTCGGACACCATATATTTT; CDR3: CASSTTGSDTIYF
length: 13; D: -; J: TRBJ2-3; V: TRBV7-3; size: -; DNA: TGTGCCAGCACCCCCCAACTCACAGATACGCAGTATTTT; CDR3: CASTPQLTDTQYF
length: 12; D: -; J: TRBJ2-7; V: TRBV29-1; size: once; DNA: TGCAGCGTTGGACAGAGCTCCTACGAGCAGTACTTC; CDR3: CSVGQSSYEQYF
length: 15; D: -; J: TRBJ2-2; V: TRBV6-1; size: -; DNA: TGTGCCAGCAGTGAATGGAGGGGGCTTGGCGGGGAGCTGTTTTTT; CDR3: CASSEWRGLGGELFF
length: 13; D: TRBD1; J: TRBJ1-1; V: TRBV2; size: -; DNA: TGTGCCAGCAGTGATGGGACAGTCACTGAAGCTTTCTTT; CDR3: CASSDGTVTEAFF
length: 16; D: -; J: TRBJ2-3; V: TRBV19; size: -; DNA: TGTGCCAGTAGTATAGAAGGGCGCGGAGGCACAGATACGCAGTATTTT; CDR3: CASSIEGRGGTDTQYF
length: 16; D: -; J: TRBJ2-6; V: TRBV11-2; size: -; DNA: TGTGCCAGCAGCTTAGTGGCAGGGGCTGGGGCCAACGTCCTGACTTTC; CDR3: CASSLVAGAGANVLTF
length: 12; D: TRBD1; J: TRBJ1-1; V: TRBV29-1; size: -; DNA: TGCAGCGATTCGGACAGGGGCACTGAAGCTTTCTTT; CDR3: CSDSDRGTEAFF
length: 14; D: -; J: TRBJ2-1; V: TRBV6-6; size: -; DNA: TGTGCCAGCAGTTACGTAGGGGCCTACAATGAGCAGTTCTTC; CDR3: CASSYVGAYNEQFF
length: 16; D: TRBD1; J: TRBJ2-7; V: TRBV15; size: few; DNA: TGTGCCACCAGCAGAGATCGGGACAGGGGGCTTCCCGAGCAGTACTTC; CDR3: CATSRDRDRGLPEQYF
length: 10; D: -; J: TRBJ2-1; V: TRBV29-1; size: -; DNA: TGCAGCGCTGGTGGCAATGAGCAGTTCTTC; CDR3: CSAGGNEQFF
length: 12; D: -; J: TRBJ2-5; V: TRBV11-2; size: -; DNA: TGTGCCAGCAGCTTAGATCGTCAGACCCAGTACTTC; CDR3: CASSLDRQTQYF
length: 13; D: TRBD1; J: TRBJ2-7; V: TRBV2; size: -; DNA: TGTGCCAGCACTTGGGACAGGGGAGATTCGCAGTACTTC; CDR3: CASTWDRGDSQYF
length: 12; D: -; J: TRBJ1-5; V: TRBV4-2; size: few; DNA: TGTGCCAGCAGCCAGGAAAATCAGCCCCAGCATTTT; CDR3: CASSQENQPQHF
length: 17; D: -; J: TRBJ2-7; V: TRBV19; size: -; DNA: TGTGCCAGTAGTATAGATGGTTCTGGACTGGCTAAGGACGAGCAGTACTTC; CDR3: CASSIDGSGLAKDEQYF
length: 13; D: -; J: TRBJ1-2; V: TRBV12-2; size: -; DNA: TGTGCAAGTCGCTTAGTGCCTGGGCATGGCTACACCTTC; CDR3: CASRLVPGHGYTF
length: 15; D: -; J: TRBJ1-3; V: TRBV2; size: -; DNA: TGTGCCAGCAGTGAAGGCAGACCATCTGGAAACACCATATATTTT; CDR3: CASSEGRPSGNTIYF
length: 16; D: TRBD2; J: TRBJ2-2; V: TRBV6-5; size: once; DNA: TGTGCCAGCAGTTACTCGCGGGGGGGAAGAACCGGGGAGCTGTTTTTT; CDR3: CASSYSRGGRTGELFF
length: 15; D: -; J: TRBJ1-4; V: TRBV11-2; size: -; DNA: TGTGCCAGCAGCTTAGAATTGGGGGCGAATGAAAAACTGTTTTTT; CDR3: CASSLELGANEKLFF
length: 15; D: TRBD1; J: TRBJ2-7; V: TRBV7-2; size: -; DNA: TGTGCCAGCAGCATTACCCGCCCAGGACAGGGCGAGCAGTACTTC; CDR3: CASSITRPGQGEQYF
length: 14; D: TRBD1; J: TRBJ2-1; V: TRBV15; size: -; DNA: TGTGCCACCAGGGACAGGGTTCTGTACAATGAGCAGTTCTTC; CDR3: CATRDRVLYNEQFF
length: 13; D: -; J: TRBJ2-5; V: TRBV30; size: -; DNA: TGTGCCTGGGAGTCGGGGCCCCTAGAGACCCAGTACTTC; CDR3: CAWESGPLETQYF
length: 14; D: -; J: TRBJ2-2; V: TRBV7-9; size: -; DNA: TGTGCCAGCAGCGTTTGGCTAAACACCGGGGAGCTGTTTTTT; CDR3: CASSVWLNTGELFF
length: 17; D: -; J: TRBJ1-1; V: TRBV25-1; size: -; DNA: TGTGCCAGCAGTGAATCCGACGGCAGCCCCCGGGACACTGAAGCTTTCTTT; CDR3: CASSESDGSPRDTEAFF
length: 18; D: -; J: TRBJ2-6; V: TRBV7-9; size: -; DNA: TGTGCCAGCAGCTGGAGCGAGATAATAAGCTCTGGGGCCAACGTCCTGACTTTC; CDR3: CASSWSEIISSGANVLTF
length: 16; D: TRBD2; J: TRBJ2-7; V: TRBV6-6; size: -; DNA: TGTGCCAGCAGCTTGGGGACTAGCGGTAGCTCCTACGAGCAGTACTTC; CDR3: CASSLGTSGSSYEQYF
length: 15; D: TRBD1; J: TRBJ2-7; V: TRBV6-6; size: -; DNA: TGTGCCAGCAGGTTGGACAGGAGATACGATTCCGAGCGGTACTTC; CDR3: CASRLDRRYDSERYF
length: 16; D: TRBD1; J: TRBJ2-1; V: TRBV9; size: -; DNA: TGTGCCAGCAGCTCGGACAGGGGAGAGTCCTACAATGAGCAGTTCTTC; CDR3: CASSSDRGESYNEQFF
length: 18; D: TRBD1; J: TRBJ1-3; V: TRBV19; size: -; DNA: TGTGCCAGTAGTATGGGCGGACAGGGGGCAAACTCTGGAAACACCATATATTTT; CDR3: CASSMGGQGANSGNTIYF
length: 13; D: TRBD1; J: TRBJ2-7; V: TRBV30; size: -; DNA: TGTGCCTGGAAAGGACAGGTCTCCTACGAGCAGTACTTC; CDR3: CAWKGQVSYEQYF
length: 15; D: -; J: TRBJ1-5; V: TRBV19; size: -; DNA: TGTGCCAGTAGTATATCCGGAGGGGACAATCAGCCCCAGCATTTT; CDR3: CASSISGGDNQPQHF
length: 13; D: -; J: TRBJ2-1; V: TRBV12-5; size: once; DNA: TGTGCTAGTGCCGCCCCTTCCCCAAATGAGCAGTTCTTC; CDR3: CASAAPSPNEQFF
length: 13; D: -; J: TRBJ2-7; V: TRBV13; size: -; DNA: TGTGCCAGCAGCTTAGGTCGGGCCTACGAGCAGTACTTC; CDR3: CASSLGRAYEQYF
length: 16; D: TRBD2; J: TRBJ2-3; V: TRBV7-6; size: -; DNA: TGTGCCAGCAGCCTGGGACTAGGAGTTTCATTAGATACGCAGTATTTT; CDR3: CASSLGLGVSLDTQYF
length: 12; D: -; J: TRBJ2-1; V: TRBV30; size: -; DNA: TGTGCCTGGAGTGACGGGGGCCATGAGCAGTTCTTC; CDR3: CAWSDGGHEQFF
length: 12; D: -; J: TRBJ2-7; V: TRBV7-8; size: -; DNA: TGTGCCAGCAGCTTAAACTTTTACGAGCAGTACTTC; CDR3: CASSLNFYEQYF
length: 14; D: -; J: TRBJ2-3; V: TRBV27; size: -; DNA: TGTGCCAGCAGTTTCAGTCCACCCTTAAGAGTTTTGAATTTT; CDR3: CASSFSPPLRVLNF
length: 13; D: -; J: TRBJ2-5; V: TRBV11-2; size: -; DNA: TGTGCCAGCAGCATACAGTTCCAAGAGACCCAGTACTTC; CDR3: CASSIQFQETQYF
length: 14; D: -; J: TRBJ2-7; V: TRBV5-8; size: -; DNA: TGTGCCAGCAGCTCTGACCCTGGGGTATACGAGCAGTACTTC; CDR3: CASSSDPGVYEQYF
length: 12; D: -; J: TRBJ1-5; V: TRBV10-2; size: -; DNA: TGCGCCAGCAGCTCGACAGATCAGCCCCAGCATTTT; CDR3: CASSSTDQPQHF
length: 15; D: -; J: TRBJ2-1; V: TRBV2; size: few; DNA: TGTGCCAGCAGAGTAGCGGCTGGCGACTACAATGAGCAGTTCTTC; CDR3: CASRVAAGDYNEQFF
length: 16; D: -; J: TRBJ2-6; V: TRBV19; size: -; DNA: TGTGCCAGTAGCCTAGATGCAGGGACTGGGGCCAACGTCCTGACTTTC; CDR3: CASSLDAGTGANVLTF
length: 13; D: -; J: TRBJ2-7; V: TRBV27; size: -; DNA: TGTGCCAGCAGTTTGGCCGGAGGCTACGAGCAGTACTTC; CDR3: CASSLAGGYEQYF
length: 15; D: -; J: TRBJ1-5; V: TRBV15; size: -; DNA: TGTGCCACCAGCAGAGATCCCGGGGGGAATCAGCCCCAGCATTTT; CDR3: CATSRDPGGNQPQHF
length: 16; D: -; J: TRBJ1-4; V: TRBV19; size: once; DNA: TGTGCCAGTAGTATAGCACGGCAGGGTAAAGGCGAAAAACTGTTTTTT; CDR3: CASSIARQGKGEKLFF
length: 13; D: -; J: TRBJ2-1; V: TRBV7-2; size: -; DNA: TGTGCCAGCAGCCCCAGGGGGACTGGAAGCCCGTTCTTC; CDR3: CASSPRGTGSPFF
length: 15; D: -; J: TRBJ1-5; V: TRBV2; size: -; DNA: TGTGCCAGCAGTGAATATCCTACCCCAGATCAGCCCCAGCATTTT; CDR3: CASSEYPTPDQPQHF
length: 15; D: TRBD1; J: TRBJ1-2; V: TRBV5-1; size: -; DNA: TGCGCCAGCAGCTGGGGGGGACAGGTCAACTATGGCTACACCTTC; CDR3: CASSWGGQVNYGYTF
length: 14; D: TRBD2; J: TRBJ2-2; V: TRBV30; size: -; DNA: TGTGCCTGGAGTCGGCTAGCGGTCACCGGGGAGCTGTTTTTT; CDR3: CAWSRLAVTGELFF
length: 16; D: TRBD2; J: TRBJ2-5; V: TRBV5-4; size: -; DNA: TGTGCCAGCAGCTTGACACTAGCGGGACTTTCCGGGACCCAGTACTTC; CDR3: CASSLTLAGLSGTQYF
length: 16; D: -; J: TRBJ2-1; V: TRBV10-3; size: -; DNA: TGTGCCATCAGTGACCCAATCCCGAGCTCCTACAATGAGCAGTTCTTC; CDR3: CAISDPIPSSYNEQFF
length: 15; D: -; J: TRBJ1-1; V: TRBV11-2; size: -; DNA: TGTGCCAGCAGCCCACAGGGAAGACTGGCGACTGAAGCTTTCTTT; CDR3: CASSPQGRLATEAFF
length: 15; D: TRBD2; J: TRBJ2-7; V: TRBV11-2; size: -; DNA: TGTGCCAGCAGCGTAGTAGCGGGAGGCGTGTACGAGCAGTACTTC; CDR3: CASSVVAGGVYEQYF
length: 15; D: TRBD2; J: TRBJ2-3; V: TRBV19; size: -; DNA: TGTGCCAGTAGCCCTCGGGGACTAGCGGATGATACGCAGTATTTT; CDR3: CASSPRGLADDTQYF
length: 15; D: -; J: TRBJ2-1; V: TRBV27; size: -; DNA: TGTGCCAGCAGTTTAATCGGATACCTAGTGAATGAGCAGTTCTTC; CDR3: CASSLIGYLVNEQFF
length: 12; D: TRBD1; J: TRBJ1-1; V: TRBV4-2; size: -; DNA: TGTGCCAGCGGTACAGGGGTCACTGAAGCTTTCTTT; CDR3: CASGTGVTEAFF